Below are 5 T cell receptor beta chains sequenced from a single sample in a study of CD8 T cells in Susac syndrome. A quantity of about 0.5 to 1 ug RNA underwent reverse transcription using random hexamers. MiXCR, run by TCRdb on the immunoSEQ multiplex PCR reads, gives a single entry per CDR3 protein. The table lists about 210,000 distinct CDR3 sequences, about 95% of them singletons. The sample taken for sequencing was CD4+ T cells from PBMCs. The receptor source for this set is a human donor with Susac syndrome.

The V and J genes are TRBV9 and TRBJ1-2; maybe TRBD1 (5 bases). Germline V gene lookup returns CDR1 SGDLS and CDR2 YYNGEE. V was pared by 0 bases and J by 8 bases, with 17 bases between. The CDR3 is 15 residues long. The CDR3 sequence is CASSVAAGLPWGYTF. The CDR3 nucleotides read TGTGCCAGCAGCGTAGCGGCGGGGCTCCCATGGGGCTACACCTTC.

CDR3 DNA: TGCAGTGCTAGAGATCGCCTCGAGGATGGCTACACCTTC. This gives the protein CSARDRLEDGYTF. The chain has TRBV20-1 and TRBJ1-2; D not resolved. Germline V gene data show CDR1 as DFQATT and CDR2 as SNEGSKA (reference sequence). V lost 0 bases to trimming and J lost 6 bases, with 11 bases between them. The CDR3 sequence is 13 residues long.

This CDR3 is CSGAAGNQPQHF. In nucleotides, the CDR3 is TGCAGTGGGGCAGCTGGCAATCAGCCCCAGCATTTT. This sequence joins TRBV20-1 and TRBJ1-5; D not certain. This CDR3 has 12 residues. CDR1 DFQATT and CDR2 SNEGSKA come from the germline V gene (reference sequence). Deletions cut 7 bases from V and 2 bases from J, with 9 bases between.

This chain connects TRBV15 to TRBJ1-1, with D uncertain. Looked up from germline, CDR1 is LNHNV and CDR2 is YYDKDF (reference sequence). There are 15 residues in the CDR3. The V and J ends lost 0 bases and 6 bases respectively, with 14 bases between them. CDR3 in DNA: TGTGCCACCAGCAGAGATGTAGGGTACGGCGCTGAAGCTTTCTTT. It translates to CATSRDVGYGAEAFF.

The rearrangement joins TRBV15 to TRBJ2-5, with 7 bases lining up with TRBD1. J lost 5 bases, V lost 0 bases, and 9 bases had no gene match. CDR1 and CDR2 from the germline V gene are LNHNV and YYDKDF (reference sequence). The CDR3 totals 16 residues. The CDR3 coding sequence is TGTGCCACCAGCAGAGATGTATTAGGGGGCGATGAGACCCAGTACTTC. Amino acid sequence: CATSRDVLGGDETQYF.